A single sample is the source of the 31 T cell receptor beta chains below, sequenced in a study of early stage breast cancer tumors. Profiled with immunoSEQ multiplex PCR; TCRdb holds only in-frame clones, not every one. Of about 72,000 clones in the sample, more than 65% were seen once. Sample: blood. The source of these receptors is a person aged 55 to 69 with breast cancer.

V usage is TRBV6-5 and J usage is TRBJ1-3; D gene ambiguous. Germline loops: CDR1 MNHEY, CDR2 SVGAGI. This CDR3 spans 15 amino acids. V gave up 6 bases and J gave up 0 bases, with 12 bases separating them. CDR3 nucleotides: TGTGCCAGCAGCCTAACTGCGAGCTCTGGAAACACCATATATTTT. Protein sequence: CASSLTASSGNTIYF.

V gene TRBV19 combines with J gene TRBJ1-2, with D unresolved. Germline V CDR1 and CDR2: LNHDA, SQIVND (reference sequence). The V and J ends lost 5 bases and 0 bases respectively, with 10 bases between them. CDR3 size: 14 residues. The CDR3 bases are TGTGCCAGTAGTCCTGGACCGACTAACTATGGCTACACCTTC. Its translation is CASSPGPTNYGYTF.

This clone has a single count. This chain links TRBV6-5 with TRBJ1-3, with no clear D. Germline V gives CDR1 MNHEY, CDR2 SVGAGI. The CDR3 is 16 amino acids. With 0 bases removed from V and 1 base from J, the gap between germline ends came to 10 bases. The CDR3 reads CASSYSRRESGNTIYF. The DNA for the CDR3 is TGTGCCAGCAGTTACTCCCGGAGGGAATCTGGAAACACCATATATTTT.

Details on this clone: The same CDR3 arises from other DNA sequences in this sample as well. J is TRBJ2-5 and V is TRBV30; D uncertain. This CDR3 has 10 residues. Deletions cut 2 bases from V and 5 bases from J, with 3 bases between. Germline CDR1 and CDR2: GTSNPN and SVGIG (reference sequence). CDR3 residues: CAWSRETQYF. The CDR3 nucleotides are TGTGCCTGGAGTCGGGAGACCCAGTACTTC.

The chain couples TRBV11-2 to TRBJ2-5, with D possibly being TRBD1 or TRBD2 (5 bases each). The germline CDR1 and CDR2 sequences are SGHAT and FQNNGV. This CDR3 comprises 19 residues. V lost 5 bases and J lost 2, with 27 bases in between. CDR3 coding DNA: TGTGCCAGCAGCCAGTTAATGATGGGGCGGCGGACTCTTCAAGAGACCCAGTACTTC. This translates into CASSQLMMGRRTLQETQYF.

The chain is built from TRBV28 and TRBJ2-7; D not certain. In germline, CDR1 is MDHEN, CDR2 SYDVKM. The CDR3 covers 11 residues. V was clipped by 6 bases and J by 4 bases, with 7 bases between them. CDR3 sequence: CASRLNYEQYF. The CDR3 nucleotides are TGTGCCAGCAGGCTGAATTACGAGCAGTACTTC.

The chain carries TRBV11-2 and TRBJ2-7, with 7 positions matching TRBD1. The CDR3 contains 13 residues. Germline lookup yields CDR1 SGHAT and CDR2 FQNNGV. Unmatched junction bases numbered 5, after V lost 2 bases and J lost 7 bases. CDR3 in DNA: TGTGCCAGCAGCTTATCAGGGGGTGGAGAGCAGTACTTC. Its translation is CASSLSGGGEQYF.

CDR3: CASSPQQGAGMNTEAFF. The DNA for the CDR3 is TGTGCCAGCTCACCACAACAGGGGGCGGGGATGAACACTGAAGCTTTCTTT. This chain connects TRBV18 to TRBJ1-1, with 9 bases lining up with TRBD1. Trimming cost V 1 base and J 0 bases; bases outside gene matches: 6. The germline V gene has CDR1 KGHSH and CDR2 LQKENI. The CDR3 runs 17 residues.

The chain combines TRBV4-2 with TRBJ2-1; D is unresolved. Germline V gene data show CDR1 as LGHNA and CDR2 as YNFKEQ. This CDR3 has 12 residues. V lost 5 bases, J lost 9 bases, and 11 bases lay in between. CDR3 sequence: CASSMGAGEQFF. The CDR3 region has the DNA TGTGCCAGCAGCATGGGTGCAGGTGAGCAGTTCTTC.

This sequence joins TRBV10-1 and TRBJ2-5; TRBD1 might be the D (6 bases). The V end was cut by 11 bases, the J end by 5 bases, with 15 bases between. The CDR3 has 12 amino acids. Germline loops: CDR1 WNHNN, CDR2 SYGVQD (reference sequence). The CDR3 nucleotides are TGCGCCGGAGAAACAGGGTTCGAGACCCAGTACTTC. Translated: CAGETGFETQYF.

The chain has TRBV6-6 and TRBJ1-2; TRBD1 matches at 9 bases. The CDR3 runs to 16 residues. The J segment lost 4 bases and the V segment lost 6 bases, leaving 12 bases of the junction unmatched. Germline-derived CDR1 and CDR2 are MNHNY and SVGAGI (reference sequence). The CDR3 reads CASRGGQGGLGYGYTF. The CDR3 nucleotides are TGTGCCAGCAGGGGGGGACAGGGAGGTTTGGGCTATGGCTACACCTTC.

The chain is built from TRBV15 and TRBJ2-5, with D uncertain. In germline, CDR1 is LNHNV, CDR2 YYDKDF (reference sequence). Deletions cut 1 base from V and 1 base from J, with 7 bases between. This CDR3 is built from 14 residues. CDR3 DNA: TGTGCCACCAGCAGAGGTGACATCCAAGAGACCCAGTACTTC. It encodes CATSRGDIQETQYF. The full variable domain, with the rest looked up from reference TRBV15 and TRBJ2-5, is DAMVIQNPRYQVTQFGKPVTLSCSQTLNHNVMYWYQQKSSQAPKLLFHYYDKDFNNEADTPDNFQSRRPNTSFCFLDIRSPGLGDTAMYLCATSRGDIQETQYFGPGTRLLVL.

The V and J genes are TRBV5-8 and TRBJ1-5; 9 bases align to TRBD1. This CDR3 contains 17 residues. CDR1 is SGHTS and CDR2 is YDEGEE in the germline V gene. V lost 5 bases and J lost 4; bases outside the gene matches: 13. The DNA for the CDR3 is TGTGCCAGCAGTTTACAGGGGGCGCAAGTATGGAATCAGCCCCAGCATTTT. Translation gives CASSLQGAQVWNQPQHF.

The gene calls are TRBV11-1 and TRBJ2-7; 7 positions agree with TRBD2. The V and J ends lost 5 bases and 2 bases, in that order; junction bases with no gene match: 9. This CDR3 region has 15 residues. The V gene's germline CDR1 is SGHAT and CDR2 FQDESV (reference sequence). CDR3 coding DNA: TGTGCCAGCAGCCCGATCGGCGGGGGACCCTACGAGCAGTACTTC. It encodes CASSPIGGGPYEQYF. Variable domain in full (rest from reference TRBV11-1 and TRBJ2-7): EAEVAQSPRYKITEKSQAVAFWCDPISGHATLYWYRQILGQGPELLVQFQDESVVDDSQLPKDRFSAERLKGVDSTLKIQPAELGDSAMYLCASSPIGGGPYEQYFGPGTRLTVT.

The gene calls are TRBV9 and TRBJ1-3; possibly TRBD1 for D (5 bases). The CDR3 loop spans 18 amino acids. Trimming removed 4 bases from V and 4 bases from J, with 24 bases in between. CDR1 is SGDLS and CDR2 is YYNGEE in the germline V gene. The CDR3 coding sequence is TGTGCCAGCAGCCGCCAGGGTTTGCAAGCCTTTTCCGGAAACACCATATATTTT. Translating gives CASSRQGLQAFSGNTIYF.

This chain joins TRBV28 and TRBJ2-1, with D perhaps matching TRBD1 (6 bases). This CDR3 is 15 amino acids long. V was shortened by 4 bases and J by 0 bases, with 10 bases between the two germline ends. CDR1 is MDHEN, CDR2 SYDVKM, per germline. The CDR3 region is CASSSEGDSYNEQFF. CDR3 in DNA: TGTGCCAGCAGTTCCGAGGGGGACTCCTACAATGAGCAGTTCTTC.

The rearrangement joins TRBV10-3 to TRBJ2-1; 8 positions match TRBD2. V dropped 7 bases and J dropped 9; count of bases not matched to a gene: 17. Germline V gene lookup returns CDR1 ENHRY and CDR2 SYGVKD. The CDR3 covers 16 residues. The CDR3 DNA follows: TGTGCCATCAAATTCTCGGGGACTAGTGAGTTTGGTGAGCAGTTCTTC. Protein: CAIKFSGTSEFGEQFF.

Only a few counts were recorded for this clone. V gene TRBV7-2 combines with J gene TRBJ2-1, with D possibly matching TRBD2 (5 bases). Per germline, CDR1 SGHTA and CDR2 FQGNSA. The length of the CDR3 is 16 residues. The V gene lost 1 base and the J gene lost 6 bases, with 16 bases spanning the gap. DNA for the CDR3: TGTGCCAGCAGCTTAGTCGCGCAACGAGGGTCCAATGAGCAGTTCTTC. Its protein is CASSLVAQRGSNEQFF.

V gene TRBV28 combines with J gene TRBJ2-1, with TRBD1 matching 9 bases. Germline V gene lookup returns CDR1 MDHEN and CDR2 SYDVKM. J gave up 7 bases and V 10 bases, and 11 bases lay outside the gene matches. This CDR3 contains 14 residues. CDR3 sequence reads: CATKRDRVLNEQFF. The CDR3 DNA sequence: TGTGCCACCAAACGGGACAGGGTTTTGAATGAGCAGTTCTTC.

The rearrangement uses TRBV30 and TRBJ1-5; TRBD1 aligns across 8 bases. With 1 base clipped from V and 9 bases from J, the junction kept 5 bases outside the gene matches. CDR1 and CDR2 from the germline V gene are GTSNPN and SVGIG (reference sequence). This CDR3 has 13 residues. CDR3 residues: CAWSEQGEGPQHF. Here the CDR3 DNA reads TGTGCCTGGAGTGAACAGGGGGAGGGGCCCCAGCATTTT.

This clone occurred once. The chain joins TRBV6-4 to TRBJ2-3; TRBD1 might be the D (5 bases). CDR1 and CDR2 (germline): MRHNA, SNTAGT. Trimming took off 6 bases at V and 4 bases at J, with 11 bases between the two ends. The CDR3 runs 13 residues. The CDR3 here is CASRGERADTQYF. The CDR3 nucleotides read TGTGCCAGCAGAGGGGAACGGGCAGATACGCAGTATTTT.

The chain couples TRBV30 to TRBJ1-1; the D is unclear. The CDR3 covers 12 residues. Germline CDR1 and CDR2: GTSNPN and SVGIG (reference sequence). V lost 2 bases, J lost 3 bases, and 7 bases lay in between. The CDR3 here is CAWSIRDTEAFF. The CDR3 coding sequence is TGTGCCTGGAGTATCCGTGACACTGAAGCTTTCTTT.

This clone turned up a few times. CDR3: CASSLYGLAGGYEQYF. DNA for the CDR3: TGTGCCAGCAGTCTATATGGACTAGCGGGGGGCTACGAGCAGTACTTC. The chain links TRBV28 to TRBJ2-7; 14 bases line up with TRBD2. Per germline, CDR1 MDHEN and CDR2 SYDVKM. V shed 5 bases, J shed 3 bases, and the junction held 6 bases outside the gene matches. The CDR3 is 16 residues long.

V is TRBV9 and J is TRBJ2-5; D tentatively fits TRBD1 or TRBD2 (6 bases each). CDR3 length: 15 amino acids. Germline V gene sequence: CDR1 SGDLS, CDR2 YYNGEE. Trimming removed 5 bases at V and 5 bases at J, with 19 bases between. CDR3 region: CASSAKGGLGETQYF. In DNA, the CDR3 is TGTGCCAGCAGTGCTAAAGGGGGGCTGGGGGAGACCCAGTACTTC.

The V call is TRBV5-6, the J call TRBJ2-1; D is perhaps TRBD2 (5 bases). V was pared by 4 bases and J by 12 bases, with 17 bases between. The CDR3 runs to 13 residues. Germline-derived CDR1 and CDR2 are SGHDT and YYEEEE. In DNA, the CDR3 is TGTGCCAGCAGCCTACTCGAGGGCGGTAGGCAGTTCTTC. Its translation: CASSLLEGGRQFF.

This clone was seen just once. The chain employs TRBV28 and TRBJ1-1, with 8 bases identical to TRBD1. This CDR3 is built from 17 residues. CDR1 is MDHEN, CDR2 SYDVKM, per germline. The V and J ends lost 4 bases and 7 bases, in that order; junction bases with no gene match: 17. The CDR3 DNA reads as TGTGCCAGCAGTTCACCAGCCGGGACAGGCGAGAGAGTTGAAGCTTTCTTT. Protein sequence: CASSSPAGTGERVEAFF.

The J gene is TRBJ2-5, the V gene TRBV4-1; no definite D call. The CDR3 loop spans 17 amino acids. Germline assignment: CDR1 MGHRA and CDR2 YSYEKL. Trimming took off 0 bases at V and 2 bases at J, with 16 bases between the two ends. DNA of the CDR3: TGCGCCAGCAGCCAAGAGCGAGCCCGTCCCTTTCAAGAGACCCAGTACTTC. Residues: CASSQERARPFQETQYF.

This clone was recorded once. This chain uses TRBV28 with TRBJ1-5; tentatively, D is TRBD1 (5 bases). Germline values: CDR1 MDHEN, CDR2 SYDVKM. V was pared by 3 bases and J by 6 bases, with 21 bases between. The CDR3 covers 17 residues. The CDR3 nucleotides are TGTGCCAGCAGTTTGGGATCCATGGCGGGGGTAGGTCAGCCCCAGCATTTT. It translates to CASSLGSMAGVGQPQHF.

This clone occurred once. One end of the junction varies from germline; a read error may be responsible. The CDR3 bases are TGTGCTAGCAGCTTAGGGCTAGCCCCAGATACGCAGTATTTT. It specifies CASSLGLAPDTQYF. The rearrangement links TRBV7-7 to TRBJ2-3; D may be TRBD2 (5 bases). This CDR3 spans 14 amino acids. CDR1 and CDR2 (germline): SSHAT, FNYEAQ (reference sequence).

The gene calls are TRBV18 and TRBJ2-7; D possibly corresponds to TRBD1 (5 bases). Trimming pared 6 bases from V and 6 bases from J, leaving 15 bases between. The length of the CDR3 is 13 residues. Germline CDR1 KGHSH, CDR2 LQKENI. CDR3 sequence reads: CASSSAGLSEQYF. The CDR3, as DNA: TGTGCCAGCTCGTCCGCAGGGCTTAGCGAGCAGTACTTC.

The J gene is TRBJ2-1, the V gene TRBV18; D is perhaps TRBD2 (6 bases). CDR1 and CDR2 (germline): KGHSH, LQKENI. The CDR3 totals 15 residues. The V and J ends lost 8 bases and 2 bases respectively, with 16 bases between them. CDR3 coding DNA: TGTGCCAGCCGCGCCGGGCGGGGCCCCTACAATGAGCAGTTCTTC. This gives the protein CASRAGRGPYNEQFF. The full variable domain, in which reference TRBV18 and TRBJ2-1 provide the parts outside the CDR3, is NAGVMQNPRHLVRRRGQEARLRCSPMKGHSHVYWYRQLPEEGLKFMVYLQKENIIDESGMPKERFSAEFPKEGPSILRIQQVVRGDSAAYFCASRAGRGPYNEQFFGPGTRLTVL.